This T cell receptor (beta chain) appears in the sequencing data of a study of human T cells and chemical hapten exposure. Overall study results and limits: Counts of TCRs expanded at PT1 correlated positively with patch test score.

Comment on this clonotype: Its target is unknown.

Each CDR3 protein is one row after TCRdb ran MiXCR on the RACE reads. The data show 200,000 to 300,000 distinct CDR3 sequences, 7% to 10% seen once. The CDR3 totals 11 residues. Germline assignment: CDR1 SGHTS and CDR2 YDEGEE. This sample's time point: pre-sensitization, week 0. Treatment: therapeutic diphenylcyclopropenone sensitization with weekly scalp DPC. The V gene is TRBV5-8, the J gene TRBJ1-5; D gene ambiguous. The specimen comprised whole blood, sampled in connection with sensitization to the hapten diphenylcyclopropenone (DPC). This receptor was identified in a woman aged 40 to 50 with alopecia areata. Some clones in this sample may be carry-over from other donors' samples. The CDR3 DNA is TGTGGGGTTAATAGCAATCAGCCCCAGCATTTT. This translates into CGVNSNQPQHF. Filled out from reference TRBV5-8 and TRBJ1-5, the complete variable domain reads EAGVTQSPTHLIKTRGQQATLRCSPISGHTSVYWYQQALGLGLQFLLWYDEGEERNRGNFPPRFSGRQFPNYSSELNVNALELEDSALYLCGVNSNQPQHFGDGTRLSIL.